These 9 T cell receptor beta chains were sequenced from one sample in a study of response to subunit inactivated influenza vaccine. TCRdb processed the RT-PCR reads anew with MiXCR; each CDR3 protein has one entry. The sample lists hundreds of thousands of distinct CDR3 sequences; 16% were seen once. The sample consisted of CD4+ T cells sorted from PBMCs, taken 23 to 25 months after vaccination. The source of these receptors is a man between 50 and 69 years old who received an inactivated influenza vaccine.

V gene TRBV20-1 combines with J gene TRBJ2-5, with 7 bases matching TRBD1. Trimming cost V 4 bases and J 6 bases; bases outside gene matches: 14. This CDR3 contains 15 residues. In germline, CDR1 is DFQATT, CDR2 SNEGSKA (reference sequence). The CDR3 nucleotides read TGCAGTGCTAAACGGACGGACAGGTTCGGTCAGACCCAGTACTTC. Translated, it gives CSAKRTDRFGQTQYF.

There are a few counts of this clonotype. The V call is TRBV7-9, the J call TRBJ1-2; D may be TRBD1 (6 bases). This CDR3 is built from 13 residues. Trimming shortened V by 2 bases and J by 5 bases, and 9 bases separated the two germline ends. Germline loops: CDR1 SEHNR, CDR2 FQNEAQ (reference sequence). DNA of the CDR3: TGTGCCAGCAGCTTAACAGGGTGGTATGGCTACACCTTC. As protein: CASSLTGWYGYTF.

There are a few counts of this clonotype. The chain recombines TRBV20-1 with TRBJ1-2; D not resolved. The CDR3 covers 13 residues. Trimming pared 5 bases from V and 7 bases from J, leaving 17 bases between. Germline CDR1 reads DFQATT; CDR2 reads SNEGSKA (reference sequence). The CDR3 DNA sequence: TGCAGTGCTGGCCAGACCAGGTTTTCTGGCTACACCTTC. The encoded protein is CSAGQTRFSGYTF.

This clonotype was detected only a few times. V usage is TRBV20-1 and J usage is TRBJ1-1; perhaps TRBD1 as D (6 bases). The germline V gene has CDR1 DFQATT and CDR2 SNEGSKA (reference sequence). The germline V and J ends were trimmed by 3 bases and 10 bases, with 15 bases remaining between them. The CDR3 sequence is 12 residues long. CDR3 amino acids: CSARRGGFPAFF. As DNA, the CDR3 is TGCAGTGCTAGGAGAGGGGGGTTCCCAGCTTTCTTT.

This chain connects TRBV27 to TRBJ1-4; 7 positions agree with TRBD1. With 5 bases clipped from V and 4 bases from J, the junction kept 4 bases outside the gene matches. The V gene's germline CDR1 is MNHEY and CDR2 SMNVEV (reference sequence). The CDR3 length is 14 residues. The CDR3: CASSPTGFNEKLFF. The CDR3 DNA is TGTGCCAGCAGTCCGACAGGGTTTAATGAAAAACTGTTTTTT.

The CDR3 sequence: CASSLEYTTKAFF. CDR3 nucleotide sequence: TGTGCCAGCAGCTTAGAGTACACAACTAAAGCTTTCTTT. The rearrangement links TRBV7-8 to TRBJ1-1; no reliable D call. The germline V and J ends were trimmed by 1 base and 9 bases, with 12 bases remaining between them. The V gene's germline CDR1 is SGHVS and CDR2 FQNEAQ. The CDR3 length is 13 residues.

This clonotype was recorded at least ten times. CDR3 region: CSARVRDTQYF. CDR3 sequence (DNA): TGCAGTGCTAGAGTGAGAGATACGCAGTATTTT. The chain joins TRBV20-1 to TRBJ2-3; D ambiguous. The CDR3 loop spans 11 amino acids. Germline CDR1 is DFQATT and CDR2 is SNEGSKA (reference sequence). V dropped 1 base and J dropped 5 bases, with 4 bases sitting between them.

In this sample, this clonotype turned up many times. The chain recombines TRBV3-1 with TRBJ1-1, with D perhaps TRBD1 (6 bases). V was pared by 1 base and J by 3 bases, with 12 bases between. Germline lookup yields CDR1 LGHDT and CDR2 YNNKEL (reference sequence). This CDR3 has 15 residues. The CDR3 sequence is CASSQAARGDTEAFF. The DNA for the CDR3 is TGTGCCAGCAGCCAAGCGGCGAGGGGGGACACTGAAGCTTTCTTT.

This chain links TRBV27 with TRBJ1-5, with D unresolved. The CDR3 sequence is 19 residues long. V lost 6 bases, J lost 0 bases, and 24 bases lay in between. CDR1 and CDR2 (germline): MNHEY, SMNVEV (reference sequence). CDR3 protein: CASRRTGLAGGYSNQPQHF. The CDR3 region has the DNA TGTGCCAGCAGACGCACTGGTCTGGCAGGCGGATATAGCAATCAGCCCCAGCATTTT.